This T cell receptor beta chain was recorded in a study of a mutant IDH1 vaccine in newly diagnosed glioma (dated by TCRdb to the early 2020s). In the study overall: Across visits V03 through V10, patients got a total of eight vaccinations, given in weeks 1, 3, 5, 7, 11, 15, 19 and 23. Vaccination began 4-6 weeks after radiotherapy alone, or alongside temozolomide cycles in the chemotherapy-containing groups. Of the approximately 32 treated patients, around 62% were male and approximately 40% were female, and the mean age was roughly 38 years. Before enrollment, most patients had been given radiochemotherapy with temozolomide as standard therapy, while the rest had received either radiotherapy alone or temozolomide alone. Peripheral blood was drawn at six visits: V03 (baseline), V05, V07, V10, V12 and V13. Longitudinal TCRB deep sequencing was performed for 20 to 30 treated patients wherever samples were available for exploratory analyses. Broad study findings and their caveats: Changes in the top peripheral T cell clonotypes picked up by TCRB sequencing did not appear to be linked to pseudoprogression. Selection of PBMC samples for TCRB deep sequencing was based on availability. Immune responses induced by the vaccine were seen in around 93% of patients across multiple MHC alleles. The authors stated that sample limitations prevented analyses of patient blood samples from being reproduced.

Library preparation used the immunoSEQ multiplex PCR assay. Rearranged TCR beta chain sequences were amplified using the hsTCRB Kit according to the manufacturer's protocol. An Illumina MiSeq was used to sequence the TCRB libraries. The original methods were these. Demultiplexing, trimming and gene mapping were performed with the kit vendor's proprietary platform. This immuneACCESS table, as held by TCRdb, lists in-frame sequences with V and J called but not all clones. Of the missing ones, under half trace to an unresolved V gene in checked studies; the others have no known cause. The DNA was the basis for D and trimming; V, J and clone size are from that table. Counted in this sample were tens of thousands of clones; roughly nine tenths of them appeared once. Together, the top ten hold roughly 0.5% of the sample. On this clone: What antigen it recognizes has not been identified. Base qualities were left out, and no much larger clone turns up one base away.

Read against the paper, the sample's time point label means: week 5, during vaccination. Each vaccine dose was 300 ug of a 20-mer mutant IDH1 peptide in Montanide, given subcutaneously with topical imiquimod. Donors had newly diagnosed WHO grade 3 or 4 IDH1-mutant astrocytomas with loss of nuclear ATRX. The samples were drawn from NOA16, a multicentre, single-arm, open-label phase I trial in Germany that tested a mutant IDH1 peptide vaccine in humans for the first time. Genomic DNA for TCRB sequencing was extracted from EDTA blood using the DNeasy Blood and Tissue Kit. The CDR3 spans 14 residues, from the cysteine through the phenylalanine. Only the CDR3 region is kept as DNA, spanning 42 bases read in frame from base 1. The germline V gene yields SQVTM for CDR1 and ANQGSEA for CDR2. V and J lose 2 bases and 5 bases, and a span of 15 bases separates them.

The receptor chain draws on TRBV29-1 and TRBJ2-5; the D gene cannot be named for sure. Sequences were derived from PBMCs, sampled from a glioma patient whose treatment included an IDH1 peptide vaccine. This receptor was taken from a woman aged 45 to 65 with glioma. Here the CDR3 is given as CSVEPGMVRETQYF. The DNA is TGCAGCGTTGAACCCGGAATGGTGCGGGAGACCCAGTACTTC.